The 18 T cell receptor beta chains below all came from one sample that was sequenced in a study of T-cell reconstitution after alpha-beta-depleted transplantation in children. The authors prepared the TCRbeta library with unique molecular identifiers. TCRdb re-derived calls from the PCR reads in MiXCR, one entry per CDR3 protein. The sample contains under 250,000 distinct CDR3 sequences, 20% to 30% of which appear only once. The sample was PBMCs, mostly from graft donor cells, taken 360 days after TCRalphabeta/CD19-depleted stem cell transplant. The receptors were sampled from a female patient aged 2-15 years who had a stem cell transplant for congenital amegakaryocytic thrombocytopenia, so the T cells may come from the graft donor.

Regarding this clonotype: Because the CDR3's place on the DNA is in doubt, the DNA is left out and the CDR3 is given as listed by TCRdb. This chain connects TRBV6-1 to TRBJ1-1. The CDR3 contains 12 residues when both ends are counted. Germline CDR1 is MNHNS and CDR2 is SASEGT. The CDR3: CASILGSTEAFF.

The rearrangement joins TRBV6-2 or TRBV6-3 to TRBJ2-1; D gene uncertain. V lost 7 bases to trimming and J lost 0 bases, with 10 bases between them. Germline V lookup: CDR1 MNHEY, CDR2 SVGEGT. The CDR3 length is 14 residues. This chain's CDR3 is CASKGISSYNEQFF. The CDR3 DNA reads TGTGCCAGCAAGGGCATAAGCTCCTACAATGAGCAGTTCTTC.

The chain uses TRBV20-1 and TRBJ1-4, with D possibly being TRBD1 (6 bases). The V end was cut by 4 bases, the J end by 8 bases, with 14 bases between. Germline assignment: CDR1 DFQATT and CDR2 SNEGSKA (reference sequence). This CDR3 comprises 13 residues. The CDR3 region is CSATVLGGEKLFF. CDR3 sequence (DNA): TGCAGTGCTACGGTCCTCGGGGGCGAAAAACTGTTTTTT.

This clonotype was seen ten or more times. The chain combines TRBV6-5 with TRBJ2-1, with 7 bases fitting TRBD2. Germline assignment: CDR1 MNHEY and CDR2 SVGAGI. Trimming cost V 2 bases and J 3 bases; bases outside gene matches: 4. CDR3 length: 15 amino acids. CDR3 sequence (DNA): TGTGCCAGCAGTTACGTGGGGGGGGGCTACAATGAGCAGTTCTTC. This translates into CASSYVGGGYNEQFF.

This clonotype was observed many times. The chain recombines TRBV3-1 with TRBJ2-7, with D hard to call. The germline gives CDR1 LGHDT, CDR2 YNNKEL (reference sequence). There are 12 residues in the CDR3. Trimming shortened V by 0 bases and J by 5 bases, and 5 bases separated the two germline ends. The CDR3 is CASSQDLDEQYF. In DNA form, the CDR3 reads TGTGCCAGCAGCCAAGATCTGGACGAGCAGTACTTC.

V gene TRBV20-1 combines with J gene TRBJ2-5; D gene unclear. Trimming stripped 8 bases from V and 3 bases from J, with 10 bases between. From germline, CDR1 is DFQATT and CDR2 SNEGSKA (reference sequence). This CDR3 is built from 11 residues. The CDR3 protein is CSPRREETQYF. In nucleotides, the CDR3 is TGCAGTCCTCGAAGGGAAGAGACCCAGTACTTC.

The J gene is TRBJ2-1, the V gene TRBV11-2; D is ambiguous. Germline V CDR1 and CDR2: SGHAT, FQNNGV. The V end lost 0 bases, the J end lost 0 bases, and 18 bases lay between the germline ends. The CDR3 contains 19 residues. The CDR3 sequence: CASSLDLARDRSSYNEQFF. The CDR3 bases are TGTGCCAGCAGCTTAGATCTTGCAAGAGACCGGAGCTCCTACAATGAGCAGTTCTTC.

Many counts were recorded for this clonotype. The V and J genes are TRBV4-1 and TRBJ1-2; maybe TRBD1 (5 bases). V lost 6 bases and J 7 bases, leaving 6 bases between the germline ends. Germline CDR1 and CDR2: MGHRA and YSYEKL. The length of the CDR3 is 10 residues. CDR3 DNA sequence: TGCGCCAGCAGGGGGGGTGGCTACACCTTC. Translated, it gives CASRGGGYTF.

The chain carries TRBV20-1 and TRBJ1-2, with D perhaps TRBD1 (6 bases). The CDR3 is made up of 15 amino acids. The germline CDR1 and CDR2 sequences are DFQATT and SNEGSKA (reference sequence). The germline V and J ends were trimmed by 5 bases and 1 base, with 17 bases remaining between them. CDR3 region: CSAPGWTVNNYGYTF. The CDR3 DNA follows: TGCAGTGCTCCGGGGTGGACAGTCAATAACTATGGCTACACCTTC.

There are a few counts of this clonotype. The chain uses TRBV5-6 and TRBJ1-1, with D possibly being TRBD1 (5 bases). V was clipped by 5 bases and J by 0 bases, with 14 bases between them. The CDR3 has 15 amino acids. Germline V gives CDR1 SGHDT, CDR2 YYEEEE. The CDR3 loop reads CASSRRKGMNTEAFF. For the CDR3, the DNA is TGTGCCAGCAGTCGACGTAAGGGGATGAACACTGAAGCTTTCTTT.

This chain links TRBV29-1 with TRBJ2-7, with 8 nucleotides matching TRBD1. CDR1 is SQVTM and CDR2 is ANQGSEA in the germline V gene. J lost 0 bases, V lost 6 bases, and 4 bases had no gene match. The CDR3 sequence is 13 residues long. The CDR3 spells CSVGQGISYEQYF. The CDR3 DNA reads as TGCAGCGTCGGACAGGGAATCTCCTACGAGCAGTACTTC.

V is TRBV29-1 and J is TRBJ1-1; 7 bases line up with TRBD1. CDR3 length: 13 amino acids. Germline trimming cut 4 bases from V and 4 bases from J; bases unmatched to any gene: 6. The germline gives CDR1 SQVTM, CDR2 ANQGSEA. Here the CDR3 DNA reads TGCAGCGTTGGGGACAGTATCGGCACTGAAGCTTTCTTT. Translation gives CSVGDSIGTEAFF.

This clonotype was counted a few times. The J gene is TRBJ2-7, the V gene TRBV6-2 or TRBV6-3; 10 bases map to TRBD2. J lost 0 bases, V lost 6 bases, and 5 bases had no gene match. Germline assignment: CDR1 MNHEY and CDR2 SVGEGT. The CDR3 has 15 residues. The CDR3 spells CASRIAGGPSYEQYF. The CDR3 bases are TGTGCCAGCAGGATAGCGGGAGGACCCTCCTACGAGCAGTACTTC.

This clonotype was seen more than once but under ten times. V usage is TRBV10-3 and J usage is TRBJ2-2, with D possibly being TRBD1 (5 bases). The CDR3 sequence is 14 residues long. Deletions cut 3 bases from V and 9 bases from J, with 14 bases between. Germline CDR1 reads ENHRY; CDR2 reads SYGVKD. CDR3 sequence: CAISDRRAVRELFF. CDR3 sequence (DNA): TGTGCCATCAGTGATCGCAGGGCAGTCAGGGAGCTGTTTTTT.

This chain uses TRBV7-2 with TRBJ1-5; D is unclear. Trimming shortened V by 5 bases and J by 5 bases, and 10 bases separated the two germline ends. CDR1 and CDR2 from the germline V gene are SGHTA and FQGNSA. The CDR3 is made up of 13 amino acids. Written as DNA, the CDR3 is TGTGCCAGCAGCCCTGGGAGTTATCAGCCCCAGCATTTT. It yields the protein CASSPGSYQPQHF. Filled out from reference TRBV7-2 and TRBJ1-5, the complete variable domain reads GAGVSQSPSNKVTEKGKDVELRCDPISGHTALYWYRQSLGQGLEFLIYFQGNSAPDKSGLPSDRFSAERTGGSVSTLTIQRTQQEDSAVYLCASSPGSYQPQHFGDGTRLSIL.

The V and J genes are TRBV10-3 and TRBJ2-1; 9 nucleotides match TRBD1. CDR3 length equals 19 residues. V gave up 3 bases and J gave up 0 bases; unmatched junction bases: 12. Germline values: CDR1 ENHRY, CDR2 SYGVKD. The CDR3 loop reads CAISDWTGDPRNSYNEQFF. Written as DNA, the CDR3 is TGTGCCATCAGTGATTGGACAGGGGACCCCAGAAACTCCTACAATGAGCAGTTCTTC.

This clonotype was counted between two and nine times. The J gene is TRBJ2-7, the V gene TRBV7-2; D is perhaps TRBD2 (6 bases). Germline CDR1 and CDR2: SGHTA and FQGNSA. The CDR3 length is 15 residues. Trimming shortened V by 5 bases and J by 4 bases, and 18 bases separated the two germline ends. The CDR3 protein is CASSRGDEYGYEQYF. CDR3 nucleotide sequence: TGTGCCAGCAGCCGCGGGGACGAGTACGGTTACGAGCAGTACTTC.

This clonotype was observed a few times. The CDR3 DNA sequence: TGTGCCAGCAGCTTAGAGGGTCAGGGGGCCTCTCCTAGCACAGATACGCAGTATTTT. This encodes CASSLEGQGASPSTDTQYF. The rearrangement joins TRBV7-6 to TRBJ2-3; 8 bases map to TRBD1. CDR3 length: 19 residues. CDR1 and CDR2 from the germline V gene are SGHVS and FNYEAQ. V shed 1 base, J shed 0 bases, and the junction held 12 bases outside the gene matches. The complete variable domain, with remaining parts taken from reference TRBV7-6 and TRBJ2-3, reads GAGVSQSPRYKVTKRGQDVALRCDPISGHVSLYWYRQALGQGPEFLTYFNYEAQQDKSGLPNDRFSAERPEGSISTLTIQRTEQRDSAMYRCASSLEGQGASPSTDTQYFGPGTRLTVL.